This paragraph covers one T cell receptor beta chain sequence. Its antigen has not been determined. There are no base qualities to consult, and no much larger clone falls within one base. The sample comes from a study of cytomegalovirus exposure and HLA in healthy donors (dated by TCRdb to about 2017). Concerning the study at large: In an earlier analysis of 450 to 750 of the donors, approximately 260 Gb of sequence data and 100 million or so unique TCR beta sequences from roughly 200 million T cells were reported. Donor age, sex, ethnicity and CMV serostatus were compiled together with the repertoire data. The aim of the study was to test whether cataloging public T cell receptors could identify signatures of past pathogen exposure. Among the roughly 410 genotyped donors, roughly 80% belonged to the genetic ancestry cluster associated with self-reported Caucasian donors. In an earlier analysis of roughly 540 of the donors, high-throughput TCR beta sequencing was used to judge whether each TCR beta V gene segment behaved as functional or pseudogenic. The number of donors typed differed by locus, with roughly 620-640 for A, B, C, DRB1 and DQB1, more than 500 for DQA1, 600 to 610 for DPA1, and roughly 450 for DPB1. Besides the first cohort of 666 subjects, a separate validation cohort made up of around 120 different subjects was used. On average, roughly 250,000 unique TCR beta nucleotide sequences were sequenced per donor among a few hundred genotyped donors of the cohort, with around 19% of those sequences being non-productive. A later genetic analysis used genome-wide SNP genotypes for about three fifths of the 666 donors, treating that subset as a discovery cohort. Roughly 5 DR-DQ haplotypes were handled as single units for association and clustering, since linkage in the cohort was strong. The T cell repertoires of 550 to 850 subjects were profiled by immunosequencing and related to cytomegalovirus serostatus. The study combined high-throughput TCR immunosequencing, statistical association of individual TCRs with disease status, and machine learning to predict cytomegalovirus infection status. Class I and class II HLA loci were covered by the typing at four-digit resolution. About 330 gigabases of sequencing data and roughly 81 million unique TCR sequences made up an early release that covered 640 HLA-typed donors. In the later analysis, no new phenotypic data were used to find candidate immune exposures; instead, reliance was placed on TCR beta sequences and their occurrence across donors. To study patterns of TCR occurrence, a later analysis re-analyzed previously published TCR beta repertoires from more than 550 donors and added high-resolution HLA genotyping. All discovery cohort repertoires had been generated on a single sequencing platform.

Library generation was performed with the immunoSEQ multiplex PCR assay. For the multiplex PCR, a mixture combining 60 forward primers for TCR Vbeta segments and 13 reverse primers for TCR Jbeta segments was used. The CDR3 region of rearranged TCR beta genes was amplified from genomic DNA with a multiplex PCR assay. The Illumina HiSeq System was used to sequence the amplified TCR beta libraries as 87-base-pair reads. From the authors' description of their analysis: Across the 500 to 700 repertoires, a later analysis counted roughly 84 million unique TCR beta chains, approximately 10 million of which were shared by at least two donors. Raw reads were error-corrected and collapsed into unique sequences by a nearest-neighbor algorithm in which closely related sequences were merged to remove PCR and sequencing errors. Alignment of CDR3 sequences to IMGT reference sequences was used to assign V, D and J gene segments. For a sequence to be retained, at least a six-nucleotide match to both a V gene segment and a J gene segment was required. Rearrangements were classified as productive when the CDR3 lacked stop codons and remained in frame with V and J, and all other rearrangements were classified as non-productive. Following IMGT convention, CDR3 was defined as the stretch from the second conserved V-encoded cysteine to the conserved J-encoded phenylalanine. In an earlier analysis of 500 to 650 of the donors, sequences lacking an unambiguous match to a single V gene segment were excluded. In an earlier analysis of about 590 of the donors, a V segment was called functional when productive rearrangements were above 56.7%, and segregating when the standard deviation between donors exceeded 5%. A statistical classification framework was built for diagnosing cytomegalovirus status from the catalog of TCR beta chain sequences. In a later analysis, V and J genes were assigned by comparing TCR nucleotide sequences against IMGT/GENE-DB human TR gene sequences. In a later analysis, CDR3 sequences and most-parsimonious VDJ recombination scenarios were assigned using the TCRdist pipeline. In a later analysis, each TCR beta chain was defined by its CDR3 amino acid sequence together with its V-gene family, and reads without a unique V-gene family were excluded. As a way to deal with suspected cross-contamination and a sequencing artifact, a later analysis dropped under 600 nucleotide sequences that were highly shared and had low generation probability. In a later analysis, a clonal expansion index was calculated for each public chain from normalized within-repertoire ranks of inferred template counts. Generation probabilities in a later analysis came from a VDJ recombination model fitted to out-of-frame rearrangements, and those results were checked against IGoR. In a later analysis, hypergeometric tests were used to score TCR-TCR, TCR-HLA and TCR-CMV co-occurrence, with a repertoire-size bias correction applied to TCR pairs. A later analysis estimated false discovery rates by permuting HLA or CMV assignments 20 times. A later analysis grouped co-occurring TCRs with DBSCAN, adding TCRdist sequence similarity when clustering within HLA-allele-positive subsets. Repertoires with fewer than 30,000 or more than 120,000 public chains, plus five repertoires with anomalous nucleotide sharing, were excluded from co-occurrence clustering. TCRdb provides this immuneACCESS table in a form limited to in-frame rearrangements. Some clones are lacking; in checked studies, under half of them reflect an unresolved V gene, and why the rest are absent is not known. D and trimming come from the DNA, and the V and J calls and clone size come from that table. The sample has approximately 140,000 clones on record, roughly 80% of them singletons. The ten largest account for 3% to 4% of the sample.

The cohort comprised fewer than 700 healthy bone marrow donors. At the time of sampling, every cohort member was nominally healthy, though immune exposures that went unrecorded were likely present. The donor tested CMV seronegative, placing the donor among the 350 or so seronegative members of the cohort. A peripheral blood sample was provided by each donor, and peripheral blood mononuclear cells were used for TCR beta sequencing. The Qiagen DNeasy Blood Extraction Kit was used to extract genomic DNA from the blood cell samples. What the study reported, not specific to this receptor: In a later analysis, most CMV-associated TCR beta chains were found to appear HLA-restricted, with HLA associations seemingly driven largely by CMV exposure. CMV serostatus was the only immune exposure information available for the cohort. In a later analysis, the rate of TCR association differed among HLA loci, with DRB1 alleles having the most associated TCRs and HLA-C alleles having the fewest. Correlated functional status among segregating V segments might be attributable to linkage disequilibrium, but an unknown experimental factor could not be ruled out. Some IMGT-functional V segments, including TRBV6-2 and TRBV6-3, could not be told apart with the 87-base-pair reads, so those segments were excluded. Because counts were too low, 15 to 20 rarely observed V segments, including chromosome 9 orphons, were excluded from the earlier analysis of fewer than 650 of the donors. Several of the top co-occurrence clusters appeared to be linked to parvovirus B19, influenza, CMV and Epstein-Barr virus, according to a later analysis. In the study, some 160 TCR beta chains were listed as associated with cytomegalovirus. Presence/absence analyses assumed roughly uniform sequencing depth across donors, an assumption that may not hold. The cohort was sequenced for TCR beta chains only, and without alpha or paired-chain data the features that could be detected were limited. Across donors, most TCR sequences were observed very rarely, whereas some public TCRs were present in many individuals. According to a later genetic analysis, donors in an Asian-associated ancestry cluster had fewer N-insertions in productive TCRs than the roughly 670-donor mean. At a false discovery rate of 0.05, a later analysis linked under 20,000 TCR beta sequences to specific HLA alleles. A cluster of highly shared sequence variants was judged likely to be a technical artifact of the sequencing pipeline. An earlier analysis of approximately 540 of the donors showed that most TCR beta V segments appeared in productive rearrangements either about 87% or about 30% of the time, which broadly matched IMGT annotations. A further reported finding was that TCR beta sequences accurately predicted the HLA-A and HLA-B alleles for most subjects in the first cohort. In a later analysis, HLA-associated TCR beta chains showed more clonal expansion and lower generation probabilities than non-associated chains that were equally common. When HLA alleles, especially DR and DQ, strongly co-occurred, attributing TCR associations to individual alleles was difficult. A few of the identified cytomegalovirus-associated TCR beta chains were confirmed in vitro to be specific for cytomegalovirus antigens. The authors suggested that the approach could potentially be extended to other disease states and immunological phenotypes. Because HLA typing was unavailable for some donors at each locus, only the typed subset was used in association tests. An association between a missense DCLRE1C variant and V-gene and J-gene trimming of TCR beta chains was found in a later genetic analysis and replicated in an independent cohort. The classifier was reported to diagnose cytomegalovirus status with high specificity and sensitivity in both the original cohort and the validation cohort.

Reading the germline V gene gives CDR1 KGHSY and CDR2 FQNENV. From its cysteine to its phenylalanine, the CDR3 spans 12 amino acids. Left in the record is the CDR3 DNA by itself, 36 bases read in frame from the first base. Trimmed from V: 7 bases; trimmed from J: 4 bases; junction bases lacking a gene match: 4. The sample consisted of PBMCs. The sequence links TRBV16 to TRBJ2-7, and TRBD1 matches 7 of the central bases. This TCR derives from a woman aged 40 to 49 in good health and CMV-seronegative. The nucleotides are TGTGCCAGCACGGGACAGAGATACGAGCAGTACTTC. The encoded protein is CASTGQRYEQYF.